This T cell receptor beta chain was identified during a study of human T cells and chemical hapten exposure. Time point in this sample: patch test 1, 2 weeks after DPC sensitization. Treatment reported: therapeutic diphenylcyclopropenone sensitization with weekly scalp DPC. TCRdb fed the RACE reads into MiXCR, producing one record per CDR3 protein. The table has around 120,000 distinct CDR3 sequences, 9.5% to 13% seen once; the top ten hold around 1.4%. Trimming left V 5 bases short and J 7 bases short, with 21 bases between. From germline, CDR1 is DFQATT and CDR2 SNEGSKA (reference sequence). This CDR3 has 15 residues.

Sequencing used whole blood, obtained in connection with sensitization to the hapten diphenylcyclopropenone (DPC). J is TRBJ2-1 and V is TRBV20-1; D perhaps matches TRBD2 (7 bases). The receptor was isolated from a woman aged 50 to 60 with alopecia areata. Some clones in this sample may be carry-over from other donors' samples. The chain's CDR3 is CSAPDHGGPGNEQFF. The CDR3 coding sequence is TGCAGTGCTCCCGACCACGGGGGGCCGGGGAATGAGCAGTTCTTC.